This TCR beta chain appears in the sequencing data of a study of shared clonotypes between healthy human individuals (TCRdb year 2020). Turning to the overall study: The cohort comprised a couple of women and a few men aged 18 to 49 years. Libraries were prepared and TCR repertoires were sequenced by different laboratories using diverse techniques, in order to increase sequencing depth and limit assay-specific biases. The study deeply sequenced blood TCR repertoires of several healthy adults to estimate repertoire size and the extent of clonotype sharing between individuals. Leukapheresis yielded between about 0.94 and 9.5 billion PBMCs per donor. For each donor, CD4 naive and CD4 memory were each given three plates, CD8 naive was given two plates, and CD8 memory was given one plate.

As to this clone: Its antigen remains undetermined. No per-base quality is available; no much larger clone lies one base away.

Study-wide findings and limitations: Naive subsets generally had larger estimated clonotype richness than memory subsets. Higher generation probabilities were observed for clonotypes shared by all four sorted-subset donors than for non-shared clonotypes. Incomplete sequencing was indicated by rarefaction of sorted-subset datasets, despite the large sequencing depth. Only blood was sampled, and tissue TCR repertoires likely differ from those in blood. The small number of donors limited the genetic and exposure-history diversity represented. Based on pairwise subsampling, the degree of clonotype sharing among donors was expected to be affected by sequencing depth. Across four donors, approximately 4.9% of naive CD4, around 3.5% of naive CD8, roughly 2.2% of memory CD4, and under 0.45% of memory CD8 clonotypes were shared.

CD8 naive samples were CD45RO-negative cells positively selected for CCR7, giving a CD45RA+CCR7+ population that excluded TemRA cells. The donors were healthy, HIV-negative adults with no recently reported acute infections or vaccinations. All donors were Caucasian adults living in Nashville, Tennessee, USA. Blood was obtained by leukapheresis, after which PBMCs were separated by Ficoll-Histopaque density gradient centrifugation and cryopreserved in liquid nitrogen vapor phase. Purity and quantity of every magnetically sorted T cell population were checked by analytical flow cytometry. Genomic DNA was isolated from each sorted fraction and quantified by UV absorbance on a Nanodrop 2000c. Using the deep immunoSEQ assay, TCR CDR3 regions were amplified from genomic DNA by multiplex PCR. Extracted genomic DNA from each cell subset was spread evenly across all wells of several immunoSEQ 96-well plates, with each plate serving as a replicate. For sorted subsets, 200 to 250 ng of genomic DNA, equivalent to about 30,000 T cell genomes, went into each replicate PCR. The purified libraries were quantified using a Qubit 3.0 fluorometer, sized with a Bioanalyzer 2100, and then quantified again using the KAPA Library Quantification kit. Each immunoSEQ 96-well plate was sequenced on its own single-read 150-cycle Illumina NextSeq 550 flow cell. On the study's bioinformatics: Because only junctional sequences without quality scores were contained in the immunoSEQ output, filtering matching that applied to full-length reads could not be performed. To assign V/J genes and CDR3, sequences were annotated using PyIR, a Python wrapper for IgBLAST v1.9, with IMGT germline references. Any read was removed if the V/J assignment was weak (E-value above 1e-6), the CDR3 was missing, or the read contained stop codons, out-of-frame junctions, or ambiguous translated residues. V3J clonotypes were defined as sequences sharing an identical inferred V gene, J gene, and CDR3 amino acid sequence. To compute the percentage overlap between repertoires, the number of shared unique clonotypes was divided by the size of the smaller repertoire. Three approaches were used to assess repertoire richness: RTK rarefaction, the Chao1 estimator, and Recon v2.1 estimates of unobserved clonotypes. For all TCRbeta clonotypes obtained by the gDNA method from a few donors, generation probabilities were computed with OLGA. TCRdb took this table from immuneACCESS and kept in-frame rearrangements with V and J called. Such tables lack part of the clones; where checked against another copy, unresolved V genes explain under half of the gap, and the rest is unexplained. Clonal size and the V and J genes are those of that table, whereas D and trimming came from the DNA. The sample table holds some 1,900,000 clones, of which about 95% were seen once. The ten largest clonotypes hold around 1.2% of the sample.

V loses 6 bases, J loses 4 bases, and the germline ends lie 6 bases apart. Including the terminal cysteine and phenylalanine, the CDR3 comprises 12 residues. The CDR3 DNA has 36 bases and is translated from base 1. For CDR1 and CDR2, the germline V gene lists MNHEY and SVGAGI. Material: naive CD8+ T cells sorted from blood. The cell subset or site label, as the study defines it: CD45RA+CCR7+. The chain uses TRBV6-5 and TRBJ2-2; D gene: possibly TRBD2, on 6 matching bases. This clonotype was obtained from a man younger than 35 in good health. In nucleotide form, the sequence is TGTGCCAGCAGCGGGAGCACCGGGGAGCTGTTTTTT. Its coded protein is CASSGSTGELFF.